The entry below describes one TCR beta chain. This entry belongs to a study of blood T cell repertoires in COVID-19. Study overall: Samples of COVID-19 (acute and convalescent) were obtained from the United States, Italy and Spain.

CDR1 is MDHEN and CDR2 is SYDVKM in the germline V gene. V was pared by 7 bases and J by 2 bases, with 14 bases of the junction left unmatched. The CDR3 spans 17 residues. Measured with immunoSEQ multiplex PCR; TCRdb has only the in-frame clones, and not every one. The sample includes 70,000 or so clones, more than 90% of them seen just once. The receptor was derived from a man in his fifties or sixties with acute or convalescent COVID-19. Sequenced material: peripheral blood. This chain links TRBV28 with TRBJ2-7; 10 bases fit TRBD1. CDR3 nucleotide sequence: TGTGCCAGCACCTACCCCCGGCTGGACAGGGGGACCTACGAGCAGTACTTC. This encodes CASTYPRLDRGTYEQYF. Filled out from reference TRBV28 and TRBJ2-7, the complete variable domain reads DVKVTQSSRYLVKRTGEKVFLECVQDMDHENMFWYRQDPGLGLRLIYFSYDVKMKEKGDIPEGYSVSREKKERFSLILESASTNQTSMYLCASTYPRLDRGTYEQYFGPGTRLTVT.